Following are 22 T cell receptor beta chains from one sample sequenced in a study of CXCR4 blockade with PD-1 therapy in pancreatic cancer. TCRdb keeps only in-frame clones here, not all; method: immunoSEQ multiplex PCR. The table includes some 2,400 clones, approximately 41% detected once. Sequenced material: tumor tissue. The receptors come from a human donor with pancreatic ductal adenocarcinoma.

This sequence joins TRBV11-3 and TRBJ1-4; D is ambiguous. Trimming cost V 0 bases and J 2 bases, with 7 bases left between them. The germline V gene encodes CDR1 SGHNT and CDR2 YENEEA. The CDR3 is 15 amino acids. The CDR3 DNA is TGTGCCAGCAGCTTAGAGGGTCCTACTAATGAAAAACTGTTTTTT. This translates into CASSLEGPTNEKLFF.

The chain has TRBV10-2 and TRBJ2-2; D possibly matches TRBD1 or TRBD2 (5 bases each). Looked up from germline, CDR1 is WSHSY and CDR2 is SAAADI. V was clipped by 6 bases and J by 3 bases, with 11 bases between them. The CDR3 covers 14 residues. The CDR3 loop is CASRSGTDTGELFF. The CDR3 DNA is TGCGCCAGCAGATCCGGGACCGACACCGGGGAGCTGTTTTTT.

The table lists this clone with a count of one. Relative to the germline gene, one junction end is altered; a read error may explain this. The chain couples TRBV29-1 to TRBJ1-1; D remains ambiguous. The CDR3 has 13 residues. Germline loops: CDR1 SQVTM, CDR2 ANQGSEA. The CDR3 loop is CSVESSINTEVFF. In nucleotides, the CDR3 is TGCAGCGTTGAAAGCAGTATCAACACTGAAGTTTTCTTT.

The chain couples TRBV30 to TRBJ1-1; TRBD1 aligns across 8 bases. Per the germline V gene, CDR1 is GTSNPN and CDR2 is SVGIG (reference sequence). The CDR3 loop spans 13 amino acids. With V trimmed by 3 bases and J by 5 bases, 5 bases remained unmatched. The CDR3 is CAWSTGGGTEAFF. The CDR3 region has the DNA TGTGCCTGGAGCACAGGGGGGGGAACTGAAGCTTTCTTT.

This clone was counted a few times. The chain has TRBV30 and TRBJ1-4; D is uncertain. Trimming removed 2 bases from V and 5 bases from J, with 12 bases in between. The CDR3 has 14 amino acids. CDR1 and CDR2 from the germline V gene are GTSNPN and SVGIG (reference sequence). The DNA of the CDR3 is TGTGCCTGGAGTTGGGGTCATAGCAATGAAAAACTGTTTTTT. It specifies CAWSWGHSNEKLFF.

The table lists this clone with a few counts. This sequence joins TRBV10-3 and TRBJ1-3; TRBD1 is a possible D gene (5 bases). The germline gives CDR1 ENHRY, CDR2 SYGVKD. Trimming pared 8 bases from V and 3 bases from J, leaving 20 bases between. This CDR3 is 16 amino acids long. The CDR3 spells CAIRRGGGGFGNTIYF. DNA of the CDR3: TGTGCCATCCGGCGCGGCGGGGGAGGATTTGGAAACACCATATATTTT.

This clone appeared a few times. The V and J genes are TRBV4-1 and TRBJ1-6, with D maybe TRBD1 (6 bases). The V and J ends lost 0 bases and 9 bases respectively, with 15 bases between them. CDR3 length equals 16 residues. Germline values: CDR1 MGHRA, CDR2 YSYEKL. CDR3 DNA sequence: TGCGCCAGCAGCCAAGATTCATACAGGGATGGTTCACCCCTCCACTTT. Its protein product is CASSQDSYRDGSPLHF.

The rearrangement joins TRBV10-1 to TRBJ2-2; D remains ambiguous. V was shortened by 3 bases and J by 1 base, with 3 bases between the two germline ends. Per germline, CDR1 WNHNN and CDR2 SYGVQD (reference sequence). The CDR3 contains 13 residues. The CDR3 bases are TGCGCCAGCAGTGATCAGAACACCGGGGAGCTGTTTTTT. It codes for CASSDQNTGELFF.

This chain connects TRBV28 to TRBJ1-2, with 9 bases matching TRBD1. V lost 7 bases and J lost 4; bases outside the gene matches: 7. CDR1 is MDHEN and CDR2 is SYDVKM in the germline V gene. The CDR3 sequence is 14 residues long. The CDR3 sequence: CASKTRTGAYGYTF. DNA for the CDR3: TGTGCCAGCAAGACTCGGACAGGGGCCTATGGCTACACCTTC.

Turning to this clone: One end of the junction fails to match germline, which may point to a read error. The chain joins TRBV14 to TRBJ1-6; D might be TRBD1 (6 bases). Germline V gene data show CDR1 as SGHDN and CDR2 as FVKESK. This CDR3 region has 13 residues. CDR3 sequence reads: CASSRQGPGALHF. The CDR3 DNA sequence: TGTGCTAGCAGCAGGCAGGGGCCAGGGGCCCTCCACTTT.

V is TRBV18 and J is TRBJ2-7; 11 bases fit TRBD2. The V gene's germline CDR1 is KGHSH and CDR2 LQKENI. This CDR3 comprises 15 residues. The V and J ends lost 6 bases and 4 bases, in that order; junction bases with no gene match: 8. The CDR3 is CASSLLAGGGYEQYF. The CDR3 DNA is TGTGCCAGCTCTCTTCTAGCGGGAGGAGGTTACGAGCAGTACTTC.

This chain links TRBV18 with TRBJ2-2, with D uncertain. Germline V gene sequence: CDR1 KGHSH, CDR2 LQKENI. CDR3 length equals 16 residues. Trimming pared 3 bases from V and 2 bases from J, leaving 13 bases between. CDR3 nucleotides: TGTGCCAGCTCACCCGATCTCCTTTCAAACACCGGGGAGCTGTTTTTT. This translates into CASSPDLLSNTGELFF. Full variable domain (rest looked up from reference TRBV18 and TRBJ2-2): NAGVMQNPRHLVRRRGQEARLRCSPMKGHSHVYWYRQLPEEGLKFMVYLQKENIIDESGMPKERFSAEFPKEGPSILRIQQVVRGDSAAYFCASSPDLLSNTGELFFGEGSRLTVL.

The rearrangement links TRBV5-2 to TRBJ1-1. TRBV5-2 is given as a pseudogene. The CDR3 is 12 amino acids. DNA of the CDR3: TGTGCCAGCAACTTGGGGGGCACTGAAGCTTTCTTT. Translating gives CASNLGGTEAFF.

V gene TRBV29-1 combines with J gene TRBJ2-3; D possibly uses TRBD1 or TRBD2 (5 bases each). The CDR3 has 15 residues. CDR1 is SQVTM and CDR2 is ANQGSEA in the germline V gene. V shed 7 bases and J shed 4 bases, with 21 bases lying between them. The CDR3 is CSATPEGRAPDTQYF. The CDR3 bases are TGCAGCGCTACCCCCGAGGGCAGGGCCCCAGATACGCAGTATTTT.

The chain joins TRBV30 to TRBJ1-1; D not certain. The V and J ends lost 4 bases and 2 bases respectively, with 11 bases between them. The CDR3 contains 13 residues. Germline CDR1 and CDR2: GTSNPN and SVGIG (reference sequence). CDR3 in amino acids: CAWTRIINTEAFF. The CDR3 nucleotides read TGTGCCTGGACTCGGATTATTAACACTGAAGCTTTCTTT.

The table lists this clone with a count of one. J is TRBJ1-4 and V is TRBV28, with D possibly matching TRBD1 (6 bases). The CDR3 length is 15 residues. Germline lookup yields CDR1 MDHEN and CDR2 SYDVKM. The V end was cut by 4 bases, the J end by 4 bases, with 13 bases between. The CDR3 sequence: CASSWRAGDNEKLFF. In DNA, the CDR3 is TGTGCCAGCAGTTGGAGGGCAGGGGATAATGAAAAACTGTTTTTT.

The chain recombines TRBV9 with TRBJ2-3; D gene ambiguous. Germline CDR1 reads SGDLS; CDR2 reads YYNGEE. Between the trimmed V and J ends, which lost 5 bases and 7 bases, there was a span of 20 bases. CDR3 size: 15 residues. The CDR3 region is CASSEQIGFGYTQYF. In nucleotides, the CDR3 is TGTGCCAGCAGTGAACAGATTGGCTTCGGATATACGCAGTATTTT.

The chain has TRBV14 and TRBJ1-2; no clear D. Per the germline V gene, CDR1 is SGHDN and CDR2 is FVKESK. The V and J ends lost 1 base and 5 bases respectively, with 8 bases between them. The CDR3 has 13 amino acids. Here the CDR3 reads CASSQVMGYGYTF. In DNA form, the CDR3 reads TGTGCCAGCAGCCAAGTAATGGGTTATGGCTACACCTTC.

The chain links TRBV28 to TRBJ1-3; perhaps TRBD1 as D (6 bases). The CDR3 spans 13 residues. The V and J ends lost 10 bases and 2 bases respectively, with 12 bases between them. Per the germline V gene, CDR1 is MDHEN and CDR2 is SYDVKM. CDR3 nucleotides: TGTGCCACCTTAAGACAGGCTGGAAACACCATATATTTT. Amino acids: CATLRQAGNTIYF. The full variable domain, with the rest looked up from reference TRBV28 and TRBJ1-3, is DVKVTQSSRYLVKRTGEKVFLECVQDMDHENMFWYRQDPGLGLRLIYFSYDVKMKEKGDIPEGYSVSREKKERFSLILESASTNQTSMYLCATLRQAGNTIYFGEGSWLTVV.

This clone was seen only a few times. V and J are TRBV6-7 and TRBJ2-1; 7 bases map to TRBD1. TRBV6-7 has ORF status, its function being uncertain. The CDR3 runs to 14 residues. With 7 bases clipped from V and 1 base from J, the junction kept 4 bases outside the gene matches. This CDR3 reads CASKNRGSYNEQFF. The DNA for the CDR3 is TGTGCCAGCAAAAACAGGGGTTCCTACAATGAGCAGTTCTTC.

The chain employs TRBV19 and TRBJ2-5; TRBD2 matches 8 bases. Germline values: CDR1 LNHDA, CDR2 SQIVND (reference sequence). V lost 7 bases and J lost 5; bases outside the gene matches: 6. This CDR3 is built from 13 residues. CDR3: CASTPGGLETQYF. The CDR3, as DNA: TGTGCCAGTACCCCGGGGGGGCTTGAGACCCAGTACTTC.

The rearrangement links TRBV27 to TRBJ1-1, with D hard to call. Between the trimmed V and J ends, which lost 6 bases and 5 bases, there was a span of 10 bases. This CDR3 has 12 amino acids. Germline CDR1 and CDR2: MNHEY and SMNVEV (reference sequence). CDR3 bases: TGTGCCAGCAGAAGAGGTGGGACTGAAGCTTTCTTT. Residues: CASRRGGTEAFF.